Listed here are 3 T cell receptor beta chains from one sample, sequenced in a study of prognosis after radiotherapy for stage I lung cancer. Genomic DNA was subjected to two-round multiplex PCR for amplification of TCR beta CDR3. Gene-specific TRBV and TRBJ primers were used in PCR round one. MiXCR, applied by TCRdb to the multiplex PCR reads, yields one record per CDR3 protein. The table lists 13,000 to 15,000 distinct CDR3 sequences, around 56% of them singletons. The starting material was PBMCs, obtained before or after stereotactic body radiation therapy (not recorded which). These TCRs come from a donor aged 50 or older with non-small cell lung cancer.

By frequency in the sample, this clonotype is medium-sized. CDR3: CASKRQGGSEAFF. CDR3 coding DNA: TGTGCCAGCAAACGACAGGGGGGCTCTGAAGCTTTCTTT. This sequence joins TRBV6-1 and TRBJ1-1; the match to TRBD1 covers 9 bases. The trim removed 7 bases at V and 6 bases at J, leaving 6 bases unmatched. Germline CDR1 is MNHNS and CDR2 is SASEGT. The CDR3 covers 13 residues.

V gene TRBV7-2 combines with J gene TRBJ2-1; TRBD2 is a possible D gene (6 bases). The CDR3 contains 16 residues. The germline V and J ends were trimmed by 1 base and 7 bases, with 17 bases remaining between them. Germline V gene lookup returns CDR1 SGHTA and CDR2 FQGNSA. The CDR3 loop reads CASSLGSGPFQNEQFF. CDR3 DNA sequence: TGTGCCAGCAGCTTAGGTAGCGGCCCCTTCCAGAATGAGCAGTTCTTC.

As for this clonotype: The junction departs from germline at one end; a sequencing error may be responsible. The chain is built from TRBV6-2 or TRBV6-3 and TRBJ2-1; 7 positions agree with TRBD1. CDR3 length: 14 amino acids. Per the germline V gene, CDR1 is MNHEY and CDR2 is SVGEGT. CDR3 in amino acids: CAISYTGDCNEQFF. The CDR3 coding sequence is TGTGCCATCAGTTACACAGGGGATTGTAATGAGCAGTTCTTC.